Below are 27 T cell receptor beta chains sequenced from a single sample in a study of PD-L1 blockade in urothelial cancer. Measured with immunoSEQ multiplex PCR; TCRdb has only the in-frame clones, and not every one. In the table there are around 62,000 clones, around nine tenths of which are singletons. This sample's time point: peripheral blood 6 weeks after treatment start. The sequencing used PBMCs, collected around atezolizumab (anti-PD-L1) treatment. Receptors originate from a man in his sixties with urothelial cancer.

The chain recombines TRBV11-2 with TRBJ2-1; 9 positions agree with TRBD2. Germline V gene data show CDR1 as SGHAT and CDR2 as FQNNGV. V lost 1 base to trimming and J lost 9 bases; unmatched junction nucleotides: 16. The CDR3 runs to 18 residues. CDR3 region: CASSLAPRGGGGTSEQFF. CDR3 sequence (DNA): TGTGCCAGCAGCTTAGCACCCCGAGGCGGGGGGGGTACTAGTGAGCAGTTCTTC.

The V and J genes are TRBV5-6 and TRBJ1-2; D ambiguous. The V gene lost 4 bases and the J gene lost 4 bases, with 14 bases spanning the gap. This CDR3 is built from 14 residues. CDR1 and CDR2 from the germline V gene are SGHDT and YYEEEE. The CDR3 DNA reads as TGTGCCAGCAGCGAAATTGAGGCCGGCTATGGCTACACCTTC. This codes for CASSEIEAGYGYTF.

CDR3 bases: TGTGCCAGCGCTCTGGACAGGGGAACCACTGAAGCTTTCTTT. Its protein product is CASALDRGTTEAFF. The chain links TRBV25-1 to TRBJ1-1, with 9 bases aligning to TRBD1. The ends lost 8 bases at V and 4 bases at J; junction bases unmatched: 8. The germline V gene encodes CDR1 MGHDK and CDR2 SYGVNS. CDR3 length: 14 residues.

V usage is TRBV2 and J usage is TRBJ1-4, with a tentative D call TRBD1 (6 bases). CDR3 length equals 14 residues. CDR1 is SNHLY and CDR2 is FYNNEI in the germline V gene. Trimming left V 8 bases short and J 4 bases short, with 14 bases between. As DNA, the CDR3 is TGTGCCAGCGAGACAGGATCCCGTAATGAAAAACTGTTTTTT. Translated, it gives CASETGSRNEKLFF.

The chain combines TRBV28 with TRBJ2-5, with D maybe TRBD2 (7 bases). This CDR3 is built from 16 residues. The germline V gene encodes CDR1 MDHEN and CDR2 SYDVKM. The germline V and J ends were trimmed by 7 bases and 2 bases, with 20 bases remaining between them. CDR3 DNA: TGTGCCAGCACTAGGGGGGGGAGGGTACCACAAGAGACCCAGTACTTC. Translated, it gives CASTRGGRVPQETQYF. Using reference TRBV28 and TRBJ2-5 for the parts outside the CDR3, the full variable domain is DVKVTQSSRYLVKRTGEKVFLECVQDMDHENMFWYRQDPGLGLRLIYFSYDVKMKEKGDIPEGYSVSREKKERFSLILESASTNQTSMYLCASTRGGRVPQETQYFGPGTRLLVL.

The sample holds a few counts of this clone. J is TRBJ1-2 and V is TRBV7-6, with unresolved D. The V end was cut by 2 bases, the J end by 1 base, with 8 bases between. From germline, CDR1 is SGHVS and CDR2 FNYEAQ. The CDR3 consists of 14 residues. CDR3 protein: CASSLSGINYGYTF. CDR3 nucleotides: TGTGCCAGCAGCTTAAGCGGTATTAACTATGGCTACACCTTC.

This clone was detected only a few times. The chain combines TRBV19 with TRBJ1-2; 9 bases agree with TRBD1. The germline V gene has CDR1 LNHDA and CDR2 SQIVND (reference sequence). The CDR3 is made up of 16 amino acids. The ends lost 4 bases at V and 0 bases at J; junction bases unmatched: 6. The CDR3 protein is CASSKTGGLSNYGYTF. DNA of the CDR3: TGTGCCAGTAGTAAGACAGGGGGTCTGTCTAACTATGGCTACACCTTC.

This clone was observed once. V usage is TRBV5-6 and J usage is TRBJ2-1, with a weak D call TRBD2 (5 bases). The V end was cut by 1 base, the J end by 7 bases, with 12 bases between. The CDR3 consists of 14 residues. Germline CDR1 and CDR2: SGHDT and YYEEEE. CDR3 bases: TGTGCCAGCAGCTTGCGCGGGCAAAGGAATGAGCAGTTCTTC. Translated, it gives CASSLRGQRNEQFF.

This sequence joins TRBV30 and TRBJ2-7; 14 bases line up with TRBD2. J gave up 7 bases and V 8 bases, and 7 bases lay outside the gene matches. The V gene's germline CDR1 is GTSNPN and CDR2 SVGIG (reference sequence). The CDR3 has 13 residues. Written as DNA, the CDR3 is TGTGCCCGGACTAGCGGGGGGCTGGAAGAGCAGTACTTC. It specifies CARTSGGLEEQYF.

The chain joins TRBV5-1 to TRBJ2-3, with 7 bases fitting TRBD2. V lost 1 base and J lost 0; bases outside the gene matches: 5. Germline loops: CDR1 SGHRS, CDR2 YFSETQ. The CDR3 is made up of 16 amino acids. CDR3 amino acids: CASSLRLAESTDTQYF. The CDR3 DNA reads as TGCGCCAGCAGCTTGAGGCTAGCGGAAAGCACAGATACGCAGTATTTT.

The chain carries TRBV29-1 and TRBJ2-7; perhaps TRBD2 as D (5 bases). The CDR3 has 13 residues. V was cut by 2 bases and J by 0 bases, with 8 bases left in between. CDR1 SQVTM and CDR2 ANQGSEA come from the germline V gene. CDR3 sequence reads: CSVEKGSSYEQYF. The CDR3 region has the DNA TGCAGCGTTGAAAAAGGGAGCTCCTACGAGCAGTACTTC.

CDR3 bases: TGTGCCAGCAGTGGAGGCGGGGGGGCCGCCGGTGAGCAGTTCTTC. The encoded protein is CASSGGGGAAGEQFF. This chain joins TRBV6-1 and TRBJ2-1; 9 nucleotides align to TRBD2. The junction had 10 bases not matched to a gene; V was cut back by 4 bases and J by 9 bases. In germline, CDR1 is MNHNS, CDR2 SASEGT. CDR3 length equals 15 residues.

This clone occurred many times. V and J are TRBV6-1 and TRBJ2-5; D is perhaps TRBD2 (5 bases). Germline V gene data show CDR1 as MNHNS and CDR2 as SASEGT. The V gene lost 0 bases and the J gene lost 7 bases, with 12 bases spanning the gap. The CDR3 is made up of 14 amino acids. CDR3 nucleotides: TGTGCCAGCAGTGAAGCTGGACTCGGCGTGACCCAGTACTTC. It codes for CASSEAGLGVTQYF.

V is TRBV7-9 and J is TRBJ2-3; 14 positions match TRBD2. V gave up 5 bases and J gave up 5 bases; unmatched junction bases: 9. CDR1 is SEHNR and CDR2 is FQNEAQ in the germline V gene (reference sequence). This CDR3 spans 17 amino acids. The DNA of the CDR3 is TGTGCCAGCAGCCTGACTAGCGGGGGGGCCGATGGAGATACGCAGTATTTT. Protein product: CASSLTSGGADGDTQYF.

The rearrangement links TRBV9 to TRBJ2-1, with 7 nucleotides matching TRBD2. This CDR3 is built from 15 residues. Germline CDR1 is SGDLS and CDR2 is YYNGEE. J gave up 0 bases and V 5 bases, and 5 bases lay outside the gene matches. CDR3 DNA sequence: TGTGCCAGCAGTCCTAGCGGAAGCTCCTACAATGAGCAGTTCTTC. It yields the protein CASSPSGSSYNEQFF.

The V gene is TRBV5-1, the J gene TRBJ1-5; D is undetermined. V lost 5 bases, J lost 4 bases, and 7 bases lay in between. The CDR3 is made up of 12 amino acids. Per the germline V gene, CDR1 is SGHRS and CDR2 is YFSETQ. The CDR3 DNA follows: TGCGCCAGCAGTGGTAGTAATCAGCCCCAGCATTTT. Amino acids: CASSGSNQPQHF.

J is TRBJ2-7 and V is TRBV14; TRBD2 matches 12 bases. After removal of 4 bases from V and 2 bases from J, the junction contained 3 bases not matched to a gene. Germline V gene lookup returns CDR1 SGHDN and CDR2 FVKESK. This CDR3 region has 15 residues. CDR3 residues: CASSLWTSGTYEQYF. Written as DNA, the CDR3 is TGTGCCAGCAGCCTCTGGACTAGCGGGACCTACGAGCAGTACTTC.

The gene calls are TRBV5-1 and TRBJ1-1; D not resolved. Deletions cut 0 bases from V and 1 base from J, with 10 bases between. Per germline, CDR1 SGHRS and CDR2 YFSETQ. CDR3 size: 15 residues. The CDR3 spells CASSLGAGGNTEAFF. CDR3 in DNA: TGCGCCAGCAGCTTGGGCGCGGGTGGGAACACTGAAGCTTTCTTT.

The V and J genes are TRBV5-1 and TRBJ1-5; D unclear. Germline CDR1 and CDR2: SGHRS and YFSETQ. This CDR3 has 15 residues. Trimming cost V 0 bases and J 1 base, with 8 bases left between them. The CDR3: CASSLAGGSNQPQHF. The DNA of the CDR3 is TGCGCCAGCAGCTTGGCGGGAGGGAGCAATCAGCCCCAGCATTTT.

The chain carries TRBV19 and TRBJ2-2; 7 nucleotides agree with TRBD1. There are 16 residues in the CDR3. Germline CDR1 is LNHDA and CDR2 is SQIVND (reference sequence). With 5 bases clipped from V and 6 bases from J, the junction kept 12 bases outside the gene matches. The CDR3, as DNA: TGTGCCAGTAGTCCGTGGACAGGAACCGGAGCCGGGGAGCTGTTTTTT. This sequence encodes CASSPWTGTGAGELFF. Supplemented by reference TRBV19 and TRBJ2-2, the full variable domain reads DGGITQSPKYLFRKEGQNVTLSCEQNLNHDAMYWYRQDPGQGLRLIYYSQIVNDFQKGDIAEGYSVSREKKESFPLTVTSAQKNPTAFYLCASSPWTGTGAGELFFGEGSRLTVL.

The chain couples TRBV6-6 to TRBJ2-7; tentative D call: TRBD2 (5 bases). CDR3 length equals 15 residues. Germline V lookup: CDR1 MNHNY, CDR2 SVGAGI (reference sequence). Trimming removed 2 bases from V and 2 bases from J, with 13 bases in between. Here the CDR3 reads CASSYGGRGTYEQYF. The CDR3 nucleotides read TGTGCCAGCAGTTACGGTGGACGGGGAACCTACGAGCAGTACTTC.

The CDR3 sequence: CAWRDSIYEQYF. The CDR3 nucleotides are TGTGCCTGGAGGGACAGCATATACGAGCAGTACTTC. The J gene is TRBJ2-7, the V gene TRBV30; TRBD1 is a possible D gene (6 bases). The germline V and J ends were trimmed by 3 bases and 4 bases, with 10 bases remaining between them. This CDR3 contains 12 residues. CDR1 GTSNPN and CDR2 SVGIG come from the germline V gene (reference sequence).

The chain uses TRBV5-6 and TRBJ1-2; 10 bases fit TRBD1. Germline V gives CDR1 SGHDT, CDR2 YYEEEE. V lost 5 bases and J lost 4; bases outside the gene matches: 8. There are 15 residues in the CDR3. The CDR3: CASRGSGTGVYGYTF. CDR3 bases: TGTGCCAGCAGGGGCTCCGGGACAGGGGTCTATGGCTACACCTTC.

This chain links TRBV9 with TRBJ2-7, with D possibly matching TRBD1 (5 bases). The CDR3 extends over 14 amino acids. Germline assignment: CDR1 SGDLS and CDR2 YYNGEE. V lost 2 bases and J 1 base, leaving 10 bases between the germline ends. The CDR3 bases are TGTGCCAGCAGCGTGTCTGGGGCTTCCTACGAGCAGTACTTC. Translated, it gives CASSVSGASYEQYF. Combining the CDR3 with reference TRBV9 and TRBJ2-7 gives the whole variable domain DSGVTQTPKHLITATGQRVTLRCSPRSGDLSVYWYQQSLDQGLQFLIQYYNGEERAKGNILERFSAQQFPDLHSELNLSSLELGDSALYFCASSVSGASYEQYFGPGTRLTVT.

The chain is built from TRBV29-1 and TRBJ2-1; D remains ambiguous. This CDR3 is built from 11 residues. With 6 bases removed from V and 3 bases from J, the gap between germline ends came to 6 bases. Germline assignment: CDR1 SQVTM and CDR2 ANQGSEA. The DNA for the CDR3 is TGCAGCGTCCAGGACTACAATGAGCAGTTCTTC. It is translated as CSVQDYNEQFF.

The CDR3 bases are TGCAGCGTTTCCAGGGTTATGGATCCCGGGGAGCTGTTTTTT. Translation: CSVSRVMDPGELFF. The V and J genes are TRBV29-1 and TRBJ2-2; TRBD1 is a possible D gene (5 bases). CDR1 and CDR2 from the germline V gene are SQVTM and ANQGSEA. Trimming took 5 bases from V and 6 from J, leaving 16 bases between them. The CDR3 runs 14 residues.

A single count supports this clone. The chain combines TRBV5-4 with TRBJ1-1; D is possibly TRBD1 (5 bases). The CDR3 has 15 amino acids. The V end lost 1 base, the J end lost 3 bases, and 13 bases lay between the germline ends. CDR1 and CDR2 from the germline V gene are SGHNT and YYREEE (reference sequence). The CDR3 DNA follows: TGTGCCAGCAGCTTGAGTATGGGGCAGGACACTGAAGCTTTCTTT. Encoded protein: CASSLSMGQDTEAFF.